These 9 T cell receptor beta chains came from one sample sequenced in a study of blood T cell repertoires in COVID-19 (dated by TCRdb to the early 2020s). Library generation was performed with the immunoSEQ multiplex PCR assay. What TCRdb holds here is the immuneACCESS table cut down to in-frame rearrangements. Part of the clones is not present; checked against another copy, under half of the missing clones reflect an unresolved V gene, and the others are unexplained. Counted in this sample were 150,000 to 200,000 clones; roughly 76% of them appeared once. About 12% of the sample goes to the ten largest clones. Input material: peripheral blood. These TCRs come from a woman at least 80 years old with COVID-19, enrolled during active disease.

The V call is TRBV29-1, the J call TRBJ2-1, with D unclear. CDR1 SQVTM and CDR2 ANQGSEA come from the germline V gene. The CDR3 extends over 14 amino acids. V was clipped by 4 bases and J by 0 bases, with 10 bases between them. The CDR3: CSVARSSSYNEQFF. As DNA, the CDR3 is TGCAGCGTTGCCAGATCCTCCTCCTACAATGAGCAGTTCTTC.

This clone was seen a few times. V gene TRBV12-3 or TRBV12-4 combines with J gene TRBJ1-4, with a weak D call TRBD1 (5 bases). The CDR3 has 13 amino acids. V was clipped by 3 bases and J by 8 bases, with 10 bases between them. CDR3 DNA: TGTGCCAGCAGTTTCCAGGCAGGGGAAAAACTGTTTTTT. Its translation: CASSFQAGEKLFF.

This chain connects TRBV19 to TRBJ1-6; 7 bases fit TRBD1. Trimming took 4 bases from V and 6 from J; bases not matched to a gene: 3. Germline CDR1 reads LNHDA; CDR2 reads SQIVND (reference sequence). The CDR3 has 14 residues. Here the CDR3 reads CASSTTGRNSPLHF. The CDR3, as DNA: TGTGCCAGTAGTACGACAGGGCGTAATTCACCCCTCCACTTT.

The gene calls are TRBV19 and TRBJ1-3, with a possible D match to TRBD1 (6 bases). The germline V and J ends were trimmed by 10 bases and 2 bases, with 24 bases remaining between them. This CDR3 contains 17 residues. CDR1 LNHDA and CDR2 SQIVND come from the germline V gene (reference sequence). CDR3 sequence (DNA): TGTGCCACCCTAAATTGGGGGCATGGGAGCCCTGGAAACACCATATATTTT. This codes for CATLNWGHGSPGNTIYF.

The genes are TRBV12-5 and TRBJ2-7; 9 bases match TRBD1. Trimming took 2 bases from V and 3 from J; bases not matched to a gene: 8. The CDR3 extends over 16 amino acids. The germline V gene has CDR1 LGHNT and CDR2 FRNRAP. The CDR3 DNA sequence: TGTGCTAGTGGTTTGACGACAGGGGGAATAATCTACGAGCAGTACTTC. This codes for CASGLTTGGIIYEQYF.

This clone was seen a few times. This sequence joins TRBV6-5 and TRBJ2-4; 9 positions agree with TRBD1. Germline V gene data show CDR1 as MNHEY and CDR2 as SVGAGI. The CDR3 loop spans 12 amino acids. V lost 6 bases to trimming and J lost 9 bases; unmatched junction nucleotides: 3. CDR3 region: CASRGQGGIQYF. CDR3 DNA sequence: TGTGCCAGCAGGGGACAGGGAGGCATTCAGTACTTC.

A few counts support this clone. V is TRBV5-4 and J is TRBJ1-1, with TRBD1 as a possible D gene (5 bases). CDR1 SGHNT and CDR2 YYREEE come from the germline V gene (reference sequence). The CDR3 length is 15 residues. V lost 4 bases and J 3 bases, leaving 16 bases between the germline ends. CDR3 DNA sequence: TGTGCCAGCAGCCCCGGGCAGGGATATTACACTGAAGCTTTCTTT. Protein sequence: CASSPGQGYYTEAFF.

J is TRBJ2-3 and V is TRBV7-2, with TRBD1 matching over 9 bases. V gave up 1 base and J gave up 4 bases; unmatched junction bases: 6. Germline V gene lookup returns CDR1 SGHTA and CDR2 FQGNSA. This CDR3 has 16 amino acids. CDR3 region: CASSLVPTGGADTQYF. For the CDR3, the DNA is TGTGCCAGCAGCTTAGTGCCGACAGGGGGGGCAGATACGCAGTATTTT.

This clone was detected once. The chain uses TRBV7-9 and TRBJ1-2; D may be TRBD1 (5 bases). Germline loops: CDR1 SEHNR, CDR2 FQNEAQ (reference sequence). CDR3 length equals 14 residues. The V end was cut by 5 bases, the J end by 4 bases, with 14 bases between. The CDR3 here is CASSQQDRRYGYTF. Written as DNA, the CDR3 is TGTGCCAGCAGCCAACAAGACAGACGCTATGGCTACACCTTC.